Each of the 20 T cell receptor beta chains below was sequenced from the same sample in a study of T cell responses to AZD1222 COVID-19 vaccine. Libraries were prepared by immunoSEQ multiplex PCR; TCRdb keeps only in-frame clonotypes and omits some of them. Of roughly 130,000 clones in the sample, 90% to 95% are singletons; the top ten hold approximately 6.3%. Material: peripheral blood, obtained on day 0 of AZD1222 vaccination. These receptors were taken from an adult in good health.

The chain is built from TRBV19 and TRBJ2-5; the D is unclear. This CDR3 contains 13 residues. Trimming took 1 base from V and 6 from J, leaving 9 bases between them. The germline CDR1 and CDR2 sequences are LNHDA and SQIVND (reference sequence). CDR3 protein: CASSIGKEKTQYF. In DNA, the CDR3 is TGTGCCAGTAGTATAGGGAAGGAGAAGACCCAGTACTTC.

This sequence joins TRBV15 and TRBJ2-2, with unresolved D. Per the germline V gene, CDR1 is LNHNV and CDR2 is YYDKDF (reference sequence). Trimming removed 0 bases at V and 0 bases at J, with 8 bases between. The CDR3 has 16 residues. The DNA for the CDR3 is TGTGCCACCAGCAGAGATCAAGTTACGAACACCGGGGAGCTGTTTTTT. Residues: CATSRDQVTNTGELFF.

The chain couples TRBV7-9 to TRBJ1-1; 9 nucleotides line up with TRBD1. From germline, CDR1 is SEHNR and CDR2 FQNEAQ (reference sequence). The CDR3 consists of 17 residues. V dropped 6 bases and J dropped 2; count of bases not matched to a gene: 13. The CDR3 protein is CASREGAGTGINTEAFF. In DNA, the CDR3 is TGTGCCAGCAGGGAGGGTGCCGGGACAGGGATAAACACTGAAGCTTTCTTT.

This chain connects TRBV6-6 to TRBJ2-1; D is unresolved. Trimming left V 5 bases short and J 4 bases short, with 12 bases between. Germline V CDR1 and CDR2: MNHNY, SVGAGI (reference sequence). This CDR3 has 14 amino acids. The CDR3 DNA is TGTGCCAGCAGTCCAGACGCGTCGTACAATGAGCAGTTCTTC. This encodes CASSPDASYNEQFF.

The V call is TRBV2, the J call TRBJ2-7, with 7 bases matching TRBD2. CDR1 SNHLY and CDR2 FYNNEI come from the germline V gene. CDR3 length: 15 residues. V lost 6 bases, J lost 3 bases, and 11 bases stayed unmatched. The CDR3 DNA reads TGTGCCAGCAGGGGGACTGCGGGGGTCGGCTACGAGCAGTACTTC. This encodes CASRGTAGVGYEQYF.

This chain uses TRBV6-5 with TRBJ1-5, with D perhaps TRBD1 (5 bases). The CDR3 contains 11 residues. V was clipped by 8 bases and J by 4 bases, with 6 bases between them. Germline CDR1 is MNHEY and CDR2 is SVGAGI. The CDR3: CASGGNQPQHF. The CDR3, as DNA: TGTGCCAGCGGGGGGAATCAGCCCCAGCATTTT.

The rearrangement joins TRBV9 to TRBJ1-1; the D is unclear. From germline, CDR1 is SGDLS and CDR2 YYNGEE. There are 14 residues in the CDR3. V lost 4 bases to trimming and J lost 4 bases, with 14 bases between them. The CDR3 bases are TGTGCCAGCAGCATCGACACTCTTCCCACTGAAGCTTTCTTT. Its translation: CASSIDTLPTEAFF.

The chain links TRBV7-2 to TRBJ2-5; 10 bases align to TRBD2. Unmatched junction bases numbered 4, after V lost 1 base and J lost 2 bases. Germline V gene lookup returns CDR1 SGHTA and CDR2 FQGNSA. The CDR3 extends over 16 amino acids. This CDR3 is CASSLGLTSGQETQYF. CDR3 DNA sequence: TGTGCCAGCAGCTTAGGGTTGACTAGCGGGCAAGAGACCCAGTACTTC.

V gene TRBV6-5 combines with J gene TRBJ1-1, with D possibly being TRBD1 (6 bases). CDR3 size: 13 residues. Per the germline V gene, CDR1 is MNHEY and CDR2 is SVGAGI. V lost 6 bases, J lost 1 base, and 9 bases lay in between. CDR3 bases: TGTGCCAGCAGCACAGGGTGGAACACTGAAGCTTTCTTT. Protein product: CASSTGWNTEAFF.

The table lists this clone with a few counts. The V call is TRBV3-1 (or the pseudogene TRBV3-2), the J call TRBJ2-3, with TRBD2 matching over 14 bases. Germline CDR1 reads LGHDT; CDR2 reads YNNKEL (reference sequence). CDR3 size: 19 residues. After removal of 6 bases from V and 5 bases from J, the junction contained 16 bases not matched to a gene. The CDR3 nucleotides are TGTGCCAGCAGTCAATACCTGACTAGCGGGAGGGCCTGGGGAGATACGCAGTATTTT. Amino acid sequence: CASSQYLTSGRAWGDTQYF.

V is TRBV2 and J is TRBJ2-2; weak D call: TRBD1 (5 bases). V was cut by 4 bases and J by 4 bases, with 7 bases left in between. Germline-derived CDR1 and CDR2 are SNHLY and FYNNEI. The CDR3 has 13 residues. CDR3 sequence (DNA): TGTGCCAGCAGTGTCCAGGGCACCGGGGAGCTGTTTTTT. This encodes CASSVQGTGELFF.

V gene TRBV4-1 combines with J gene TRBJ2-1; the match to TRBD2 covers 11 bases. This CDR3 has 16 amino acids. Trimming at V came to 2 bases and at J to 2 bases, leaving 2 bases not matched to a gene. Germline loops: CDR1 MGHRA, CDR2 YSYEKL. The CDR3 spells CASSQPLAGAYNEQFF. The CDR3 DNA is TGCGCCAGCAGCCAACCACTAGCGGGAGCCTACAATGAGCAGTTCTTC.

V and J are TRBV6-5 and TRBJ2-3; TRBD1 is a possible D gene (5 bases). The CDR3 sequence is 13 residues long. V gave up 6 bases and J gave up 0 bases, with 7 bases separating them. The germline gives CDR1 MNHEY, CDR2 SVGAGI. The DNA of the CDR3 is TGTGCCAGCAGAAGGACAAGCACAGATACGCAGTATTTT. This codes for CASRRTSTDTQYF.

This sequence joins TRBV5-8 and TRBJ2-2; the D gene is possibly TRBD2 (6 bases). The CDR3 runs 16 residues. V lost 3 bases, J lost 0 bases, and 12 bases lay in between. The V gene's germline CDR1 is SGHTS and CDR2 YDEGEE. For the CDR3, the DNA is TGTGCCAGCAGCTCGGGGGATCCCCCGAACACCGGGGAGCTGTTTTTT. As protein: CASSSGDPPNTGELFF.

The rearrangement joins TRBV5-1 to TRBJ1-3, with a weak D call TRBD1 (6 bases). Germline lookup yields CDR1 SGHRS and CDR2 YFSETQ. The V end was cut by 7 bases, the J end by 1 base, with 12 bases between. The CDR3 sequence is 14 residues long. The CDR3, as DNA: TGCGCCAGCGGTACAGGGTTTTCTGGAAACACCATATATTTT. Encoded protein: CASGTGFSGNTIYF.

The V call is TRBV4-2, the J call TRBJ2-3; tentatively, D is TRBD2 (6 bases). Germline V CDR1 and CDR2: LGHNA, YNFKEQ. The CDR3 is made up of 17 amino acids. The V and J ends lost 0 bases and 7 bases respectively, with 20 bases between them. The CDR3 protein is CASSQDSKLAVAYTQYF. CDR3 bases: TGTGCCAGCAGCCAAGATTCAAAATTAGCGGTGGCATATACGCAGTATTTT.

V and J are TRBV6-6 and TRBJ1-1; D not resolved. The CDR3 spans 13 residues. Trimming took 8 bases from V and 0 from J, leaving 10 bases between them. Germline lookup yields CDR1 MNHNY and CDR2 SVGAGI (reference sequence). For the CDR3, the DNA is TGTGCCAGCCAAGTACTCATGAACACTGAAGCTTTCTTT. Protein product: CASQVLMNTEAFF.

V gene TRBV7-9 combines with J gene TRBJ1-2; D call uncertain. The V end was cut by 7 bases, the J end by 4 bases, with 16 bases between. From germline, CDR1 is SEHNR and CDR2 FQNEAQ (reference sequence). This CDR3 region has 14 residues. The CDR3 protein is CASTSIDGSYGYTF. The CDR3 coding sequence is TGTGCCAGCACCTCGATTGACGGGTCCTATGGCTACACCTTC. The whole variable domain, filled in from reference TRBV7-9 and TRBJ1-2, reads DTGVSQNPRHKITKRGQNVTFRCDPISEHNRLYWYRQTLGQGPEFLTYFQNEAQLEKSRLLSDRFSAERPKGSFSTLEIQRTEQGDSAMYLCASTSIDGSYGYTFGSGTRLTVV.

The V and J genes are TRBV12-3 or TRBV12-4 and TRBJ2-3, with D unresolved. The CDR3 consists of 13 residues. V was clipped by 6 bases and J by 1 base, with 8 bases between them. The CDR3 loop reads CASRSRGTDTQYF. The CDR3 DNA follows: TGTGCCAGCAGGTCAAGGGGCACAGATACGCAGTATTTT.

The V gene is TRBV7-2, the J gene TRBJ2-1; perhaps TRBD2 as D (6 bases). Deletions cut 8 bases from V and 7 bases from J, with 18 bases between. The CDR3 sequence is 14 residues long. Germline values: CDR1 SGHTA, CDR2 FQGNSA. CDR3 nucleotides: TGTGCCAGCCCTAGGGGCGGGGAGAGGAATGAGCAGTTCTTC. This encodes CASPRGGERNEQFF.